This paragraph covers one T cell receptor beta chain sequence. Source study methods: Reference gene primer amplification in the assay estimated nucleated cell counts. Assay: immunoSEQ multiplex PCR; the TCRdb copy retains only in-frame clones and omits some. The D gene and trimming were derived from the DNA, and the V and J assignments and clone size from that table. This sample has almost 90,000 clones, with over 70% found just once. The data belong to a study of blood T cell repertoires in COVID-19. Study background: The United States, Italy and Spain supplied acute and convalescent COVID-19 samples.

V was clipped by 1 base and J by 4 bases, with 11 bases between them. The CDR3 contains 14 residues. CDR1 is SGHRS, CDR2 YFSETQ, per germline. The receptor's source is a man at least 80 years old with acute or convalescent COVID-19. This chain connects TRBV5-1 to TRBJ1-2; D ambiguous. The source material was peripheral blood. The CDR3 loop is CASSLSADGYGYTF. The CDR3 DNA follows: TGCGCCAGCAGCTTGTCGGCGGATGGCTATGGCTACACCTTC. Full variable domain (rest looked up from reference TRBV5-1 and TRBJ1-2): KAGVTQTPRYLIKTRGQQVTLSCSPISGHRSVSWYQQTPGQGLQFLFEYFSETQRNKGNFPGRFSGRQFSNSRSEMNVSTLELGDSALYLCASSLSADGYGYTFGSGTRLTVV.